This is a list of T cell receptor beta chains from one sample in a study of blood T cells in healthy people across ages. Each CDR3 protein gets one entry after TCRdb re-called the 5' RACE reads with MiXCR. The data show hundreds of thousands of distinct CDR3 sequences, 22% seen once. Sequencing used blood. These receptors came from a man between 65 and 85 years old in good health. The CDR3 runs from the conserved cysteine through the conserved F or W. The order of the fields is clone size, J gene, V gene, D gene, CDR3 length, CDR3 protein, CDR3 DNA. A D gene is named only where the DNA matches it firmly. The listing skips clone size in some rows; elsewhere it reads once, few, many or a size class.

>few|TRBJ2-5|TRBV20-1|TRBD2|17
CSAGTTSGRARGETQYF
TGCAGTGCTGGGACCACTAGCGGGAGGGCTCGTGGAGAGACCCAGTACTTC
>-|TRBJ2-5|TRBV6-2/TRBV6-3|TRBD1|16
CASSSQGQGVGETQYF
TGTGCCAGCAGTTCCCAGGGACAGGGCGTTGGAGAGACCCAGTACTTC
>-|TRBJ1-5|TRBV10-3|-|12
CAISGEGGPQHF
TGTGCCATCAGTGGTGAGGGAGGGCCCCAGCATTTT
>-|TRBJ1-1|TRBV28|TRBD1|16
CAGSPQGAGGGLEAFF
TGTGCCGGCAGTCCGCAGGGGGCCGGAGGGGGGCTTGAAGCTTTCTTT
>many|TRBJ2-3|TRBV5-8|-|14
CASSFDRVADTQYF
TGTGCCAGCAGCTTTGATCGGGTCGCAGATACGCAGTATTTT
>-|TRBJ1-3|TRBV5-6|-|15
CASSFSPGAGNTIYF
TGTGCCAGCAGCTTCTCCCCCGGAGCTGGAAACACCATATATTTT
>-|TRBJ2-5|TRBV12-3/TRBV12-4|-|17
CASSLSVSGMRKETQYF
TGTGCCAGCAGTTTATCGGTCTCCGGAATGAGAAAAGAGACCCAGTACTTC
>-|TRBJ1-3|TRBV5-1|-|15
CASSSLQGPGNTIYF
TGCGCCAGCAGCTCCCTTCAAGGCCCTGGAAACACCATATATTTT
>-|TRBJ2-1|TRBV6-2/TRBV6-3|-|11
CASSPHYEQFF
TGTGCCAGCAGTCCTCACTATGAGCAGTTCTTC
>many|TRBJ2-3|TRBV7-2|-|12
CASSLSRDTQYF
TGTGCCAGCAGTTTAAGTCGGGATACGCAGTATTTT
>-|TRBJ2-5|TRBV6-1|TRBD2|18
CASSERPAGGASTETQYF
TGTGCCAGCAGTGAACGACCAGCGGGAGGAGCTTCCACAGAGACCCAGTACTTC
>-|TRBJ1-1|TRBV19|-|15
CASTEGLLRNTEAFF
TGTGCCAGTACCGAAGGCCTACTAAGGAACACTGAAGCTTTCTTT
>many|TRBJ2-7|TRBV18|-|12
CASSPLGGEQYF
TGTGCCAGCTCACCATTGGGGGGCGAGCAGTACTTC
>few|TRBJ2-4|TRBV5-1|TRBD1|20
CASSLFPGQGTGKSKNIQYF
TGCGCCAGCAGCTTGTTCCCGGGACAGGGGACGGGGAAATCCAAAAACATTCAGTACTTC
>few|TRBJ2-7|TRBV12-3/TRBV12-4|-|14
CASSFGEWLYEQYF
TGTGCCAGCAGTTTTGGGGAATGGCTCTACGAGCAGTACTTC
>-|TRBJ2-3|TRBV19|TRBD2|17
CASSGSSGALSTDTQYF
TGTGCCAGTAGTGGGTCTAGCGGGGCCCTTAGCACAGATACGCAGTATTTT
>few|TRBJ2-7|TRBV5-4|-|16
CASSLGSLAAKDEQYF
TGTGCCAGCAGCTTGGGATCCCTTGCAGCGAAAGACGAGCAGTACTTC
>-|TRBJ1-2|TRBV7-2|TRBD1|14
CASSLGLDRGGYTF
TGTGCCAGCAGCTTAGGATTGGACAGGGGTGGCTACACCTTC
>few|TRBJ1-1|TRBV19|-|16
CASSILRGHPNTEAFF
TGTGCCAGTAGTATACTACGGGGACACCCTAACACTGAAGCTTTCTTT
>few|TRBJ1-2|TRBV5-1|TRBD1|13
CASSFGDSDGYTF
TGCGCCAGCAGCTTTGGGGACAGCGATGGCTACACCTTC
>few|TRBJ2-3|TRBV18|-|14
CASSKQTDTDTQYF
TGTGCCAGCTCAAAGCAGACAGATACAGATACGCAGTATTTT
>few|TRBJ1-1|TRBV12-3/TRBV12-4|-|12
CASSFPTAEAFF
TGTGCCAGCAGTTTCCCGACCGCTGAAGCTTTCTTT
>-|TRBJ2-5|TRBV4-3|-|15
CASSQALLRLETQYF
TGCGCCAGCAGCCAAGCTCTCCTTAGGCTGGAGACCCAGTACTTC
>-|TRBJ1-3|TRBV7-2|-|13
CASSQPPERTIYF
TGTGCCAGCAGCCAACCCCCGGAAAGAACCATATATTTT
>-|TRBJ1-3|TRBV7-8|TRBD1|18
CASSLAIGQGVAGNTIYF
TGTGCCAGCAGCTTAGCGATAGGACAGGGGGTGGCTGGAAACACCATATATTTT
>few|TRBJ1-2|TRBV12-3/TRBV12-4|-|13
CASRKTPNYGYTF
TGTGCCAGCAGAAAAACTCCTAACTATGGCTACACCTTC
>-|TRBJ2-5|TRBV4-1|-|15
CASSPTQTALETQYF
TGCGCCAGCAGCCCTACCCAGACTGCTCTGGAGACCCAGTACTTC
>-|TRBJ2-1|TRBV5-1|TRBD1|16
CASRLGAGTGRHEQFF
TGCGCCAGCAGATTGGGGGCCGGGACAGGGCGTCATGAGCAGTTCTTC
>few|TRBJ1-5|TRBV28|-|15
CASSLFAPRAQPQHF
TGTGCCAGCAGTTTGTTCGCGCCCAGGGCTCAGCCCCAGCATTTT
>few|TRBJ2-1|TRBV12-3/TRBV12-4|TRBD2|16
CASSPWTSISYNEQFF
TGTGCCAGCAGTCCCTGGACTAGCATTTCCTACAATGAGCAGTTCTTC
>few|TRBJ1-4|TRBV2|TRBD1|15
CASRGQGLANEKLFF
TGTGCCAGCAGGGGACAGGGCCTGGCTAATGAAAAACTGTTTTTT
>few|TRBJ2-3|TRBV5-1|-|15
CASSLVPASTDTQYF
TGCGCCAGCAGCTTGGTCCCAGCCAGCACAGATACGCAGTATTTT
>few|TRBJ2-5|TRBV7-7|-|13
CASSPGELETQYF
TGTGCCAGCAGCCCAGGGGAATTAGAGACCCAGTACTTC
>once|TRBJ2-3|TRBV14|-|18
CASSPRWWQGSNTDTQYF
TGTGCCAGCAGCCCAAGGTGGTGGCAGGGGTCAAACACAGATACGCAGTATTTT
>-|TRBJ2-5|TRBV5-1|-|11
CASSGSETQYF
TGCGCCAGCAGCGGATCCGAGACCCAGTACTTC
>-|TRBJ2-3|TRBV12-3/TRBV12-4|TRBD2|14
CASSLGLAGVMQYF
TGTGCCAGCAGTCTAGGACTAGCGGGAGTTATGCAGTATTTT
>-|TRBJ2-3|TRBV11-3|TRBD2|17
CASSLNTGTSAPDTQYF
TGTGCCAGCAGCTTAAATACCGGGACTAGCGCCCCAGATACGCAGTATTTT
>few|TRBJ2-7|TRBV28|-|17
CASSLRGKVRSTYEQYF
TGTGCCAGCAGTTTGAGAGGGAAAGTGCGTTCCACCTACGAGCAGTACTTC
>once|TRBJ1-1|TRBV29-1|-|13
CSVERQLNTEAFF
TGCAGCGTTGAACGACAGCTGAACACTGAAGCTTTCTTT
>-|TRBJ2-7|TRBV20-1|TRBD1|15
CSARARDRAIHEQYF
TGCAGTGCTAGAGCCCGGGACAGGGCGATTCACGAGCAGTACTTC
>-|TRBJ2-3|TRBV12-3/TRBV12-4|TRBD2|14
CASRRGARTDTQYF
TGTGCCAGCAGGCGGGGGGCCCGAACAGATACGCAGTATTTT
>-|TRBJ2-5|TRBV20-1|-|14
CSATREDRAREQYF
TGCAGTGCTACCAGAGAGGACAGGGCGCGGGAGCAGTACTTC
>-|TRBJ1-2|TRBV18|-|14
CASSPPEAGYGYTF
TGTGCCAGCTCACCACCGGAGGCCGGCTATGGCTACACCTTC
>-|TRBJ1-1|TRBV18|-|12
CASSPTETEAFF
TGTGCCAGCTCACCAACGGAAACTGAAGCTTTCTTT
>few|TRBJ2-3|TRBV20-1|TRBD1|14
CSADGQGPTDTQYF
TGCAGTGCCGATGGACAGGGACCCACAGATACGCAGTATTTT
>-|TRBJ1-1|TRBV25-1|-|11
CASSESTEAFF
TGTGCCAGCAGTGAATCCACTGAAGCTTTCTTT
>-|TRBJ2-7|TRBV20-1|-|12
CSGSPGVGEQYF
TGCAGTGGGTCACCGGGGGTTGGCGAGCAGTACTTC
>-|TRBJ2-7|TRBV29-1|TRBD1|14
CSVGTGDPSYEQYF
TGCAGCGTCGGGACAGGGGATCCCTCCTACGAGCAGTACTTC
>few|TRBJ1-4|TRBV5-1|-|15
CASSPQGSRDEKLFF
TGCGCCAGCAGCCCGCAGGGGAGCAGGGATGAAAAACTGTTTTTT
>-|TRBJ2-1|TRBV15|-|16
CATSRVGQPPEGEQFF
TGTGCCACCAGCAGAGTTGGACAGCCTCCGGAGGGTGAGCAGTTCTTC
>-|TRBJ2-1|TRBV2|-|14
CANAGSPPYNEQFF
TGTGCCAACGCCGGGAGTCCCCCATACAATGAGCAGTTCTTC
>few|TRBJ1-1|TRBV14|-|17
CASSQDRGQGMNTGAFF
TGTGCCAGCAGCCAAGATAGAGGGCAGGGCATGAACACTGGAGCTTTCTTT
>few|TRBJ1-2|TRBV7-9|-|16
CASSLAGPSALYGYTF
TGTGCCAGCAGCTTAGCGGGGCCATCCGCCCTCTATGGCTACACCTTC
>-|TRBJ1-1|TRBV20-1|-|14
CSARGIEVNTEAFF
TGCAGTGCTAGAGGGATAGAAGTGAACACTGAAGCTTTCTTT
>-|TRBJ2-1|TRBV25-1|-|13
CASRGLPYNEQFF
TGTGCCAGCCGGGGGTTACCCTACAATGAGCAGTTCTTC
>few|TRBJ1-2|TRBV19|TRBD1|13
CASSPMTGVGYTF
TGTGCCAGTAGTCCTATGACAGGGGTTGGCTACACCTTC
>-|TRBJ2-2|TRBV14|-|15
CASSQIGDPTGELFF
TGTGCCAGCAGCCAAATAGGGGACCCCACCGGGGAGCTGTTTTTT
>few|TRBJ2-7|TRBV10-2|TRBD2|14
CASRGLAGLYEQYF
TGCGCCAGCAGGGGACTAGCGGGACTCTACGAGCAGTACTTC
>-|TRBJ2-7|TRBV29-1|TRBD1|13
CSVGGQGTYEQYF
TGCAGCGTTGGAGGACAGGGGACCTACGAGCAGTACTTC